What follows are 10 T cell receptor beta chains derived from one specimen sequenced in a study of molecular identifiers for immune sequencing clone quantification listed by TCRdb under 2018. Library construction relied on PCR. The listed sequencing device is Illumina HiSeq 4000. The raw public reads went through TCRdb reprocessing: fastp at Q25, MiXCR clone calling, in-frame beta chains kept. Rows are unified per CDR3 protein, each entry keeping the most common DNA and genes. Present in this sample are some 650,000 distinct CDR3 sequences, roughly 21% of which were seen just once. Roughly 0.85% of the sample rests with the top ten. The sample consisted of naive CD8+ T cells from blood, with Jurkat cell RNA spiked in. In the paper's terms, the cell subset or site label means: FACS-sorted CD8+CD4-CCR7+CD45RA+ naive T cells. Source of these receptors: a human donor in good health. Some libraries in this study had Jurkat cell RNA spiked in.

This clonotype was recorded many times. The rearrangement links TRBV30 to TRBJ2-7, with a possible D match to TRBD2 (5 bases). Germline CDR1 is GTSNPN and CDR2 is SVGIG (reference sequence). Trimming cost V 3 bases and J 3 bases, with 12 bases left between them. The CDR3 is 13 amino acids. This chain's CDR3 is CAWRGGPHYEQYF. In DNA, the CDR3 is TGTGCCTGGAGAGGAGGACCCCACTACGAGCAGTACTTC. The complete variable domain, with remaining parts taken from reference TRBV30 and TRBJ2-7, reads SQTIHQWPATLVQPVGSPLSLECTVEGTSNPNLYWYRQAAGRGLQLLFYSVGIGQISSEVPQNLSASRPQDRQFILSSKKLLLSDSGFYLCAWRGGPHYEQYFGPGTRLTVT.

In its sample, this clonotype was seen many times. V and J are TRBV20-1 and TRBJ2-3; D gene unclear. Germline V gives CDR1 DFQATT, CDR2 SNEGSKA (reference sequence). V lost 0 bases to trimming and J lost 1 base, with 11 bases between them. The CDR3 runs to 15 residues. CDR3 in amino acids: CSARDRRIGTDTQYF. CDR3 coding DNA: TGCAGTGCTAGAGATCGCCGAATCGGCACAGATACGCAGTATTTT.

This clonotype was observed many times. The J gene is TRBJ2-3, the V gene TRBV4-1; D tentatively fits TRBD1 or TRBD2 (6 bases each). The CDR3 contains 16 residues. Germline V CDR1 and CDR2: MGHRA, YSYEKL. The germline V and J ends were trimmed by 0 bases and 1 base, with 11 bases remaining between them. CDR3 in amino acids: CASSQEWGAGTDTQYF. The CDR3, as DNA: TGCGCCAGCAGCCAAGAATGGGGGGCCGGCACAGATACGCAGTATTTT.

In its sample, this clonotype was seen many times. The chain carries TRBV4-1 and TRBJ1-5; no reliable D call. This CDR3 has 14 residues. The germline V gene has CDR1 MGHRA and CDR2 YSYEKL. Trimming stripped 0 bases from V and 3 bases from J, with 6 bases between. The CDR3: CASSQDFANQPQHF. Here the CDR3 DNA reads TGCGCCAGCAGCCAAGATTTCGCCAATCAGCCCCAGCATTTT.

This clonotype was counted at least ten times. The genes are TRBV7-9 and TRBJ2-7; the match to TRBD1 covers 8 bases. This CDR3 spans 15 amino acids. V lost 5 bases to trimming and J lost 3 bases; unmatched junction nucleotides: 9. Germline V lookup: CDR1 SEHNR, CDR2 FQNEAQ (reference sequence). DNA for the CDR3: TGTGCCAGCAGCAAGCGACAGGGGCCCATCTACGAGCAGTACTTC. This sequence encodes CASSKRQGPIYEQYF. The full variable domain, in which reference TRBV7-9 and TRBJ2-7 provide the parts outside the CDR3, is DTGVSQNPRHKITKRGQNVTFRCDPISEHNRLYWYRQTLGQGPEFLTYFQNEAQLEKSRLLSDRFSAERPKGSFSTLEIQRTEQGDSAMYLCASSKRQGPIYEQYFGPGTRLTVT.

Ten or more counts support this clonotype. This chain links TRBV10-3 with TRBJ2-5; tentative D call: TRBD2 (5 bases). Trimming stripped 5 bases from V and 1 base from J, with 8 bases between. Germline lookup yields CDR1 ENHRY and CDR2 SYGVKD. The CDR3 spans 13 residues. DNA for the CDR3: TGTGCCATCAGTAACCTAGCCCAAGAGACCCAGTACTTC. The encoded protein is CAISNLAQETQYF.

The sample holds a few counts of this clonotype. V gene TRBV19 combines with J gene TRBJ1-1; TRBD1 is a possible D gene (5 bases). The V end was cut by 5 bases, the J end by 3 bases, with 10 bases between. CDR3 length: 13 amino acids. From germline, CDR1 is LNHDA and CDR2 SQIVND (reference sequence). CDR3 in amino acids: CASSSWTYTEAFF. CDR3 in DNA: TGTGCCAGTAGTTCGTGGACATACACTGAAGCTTTCTTT.

This clonotype was seen repeatedly, ten times or more. The chain has TRBV6-5 and TRBJ1-3; the match to TRBD1 covers 7 bases. V was pared by 6 bases and J by 4 bases, with 9 bases of the junction left unmatched. This CDR3 has 15 residues. The V gene's germline CDR1 is MNHEY and CDR2 SVGAGI. The CDR3 loop reads CASSPPGDSGNTIYF. The CDR3 DNA is TGTGCCAGCAGCCCCCCGGGGGACAGCGGAAACACCATATATTTT.

Ten or more counts support this clonotype. The chain is built from TRBV20-1 and TRBJ2-7, with TRBD1 matching over 7 bases. J was trimmed by 5 bases and V by 1 base; bases with no gene match: 5. This CDR3 comprises 13 residues. Germline CDR1 is DFQATT and CDR2 is SNEGSKA (reference sequence). CDR3 nucleotides: TGCAGTGCTAGAGTGGAAGGGGGCGACGAGCAGTACTTC. Amino acid sequence: CSARVEGGDEQYF.

Notes on this clonotype: At one of its ends the junction is not consistent with the germline gene, which may arise from a read error. V gene TRBV7-7 combines with J gene TRBJ2-2; 10 bases agree with TRBD2. This CDR3 has 17 residues. Germline values: CDR1 SSHAT, CDR2 FNYEAQ (reference sequence). CDR3 nucleotides: TGTGCTAGCAGCTCCAACTATAGCGGGAGGCGTCCCGGGGAGCTGTTTTTT. Residues: CASSSNYSGRRPGELFF.